This T cell receptor beta chain stems from a study of cytomegalovirus exposure and HLA in healthy donors. Regarding the study as a whole: Three CMV-associated chains proved CMV antigen-specific in vitro. For cytomegalovirus status, the classifier reportedly gave diagnoses with high specificity and sensitivity.

In the case of this clone: Antigen: not known.

Clones were sequenced by immunoSEQ multiplex PCR, and TCRdb holds only the in-frame ones, with some missing. The sample contains 75,000 to 100,000 clones, about 96% of which appear only once. This CDR3 is built from 18 residues. Germline CDR1 LNHDA, CDR2 SQIVND (reference sequence). The ends lost 4 bases at V and 2 bases at J; junction bases unmatched: 12. The sequencing sample was made of PBMCs. This sequence joins TRBV19 and TRBJ2-3; the match to TRBD2 covers 10 bases. This clonotype was sampled from a man younger than 35 in good health and CMV-seronegative. CDR3 sequence reads: CASSTELAGKGHTDTQYF. In nucleotides, the CDR3 is TGTGCCAGTAGTACGGAACTAGCGGGGAAGGGACACACAGATACGCAGTATTTT.